Listed here are 5 T cell receptor beta chains from one sample, sequenced in a study of shared clonotypes between healthy human individuals. Cells designated naive CD8 were CD45RO-negative and were positively selected for CCR7, with terminally differentiated effector memory CD45RA+ cells excluded. Assay used: immunoSEQ multiplex PCR; TCRdb lists only in-frame clones, some missing. Of hundreds of thousands of clones in the sample, about 98% were seen once. The sample consisted of naive CD8+ T cells sorted from blood. These receptors were collected from a man younger than 45 in good health.

The chain recombines TRBV7-9 with TRBJ2-2, with TRBD2 as a possible D gene (6 bases). This CDR3 region has 16 residues. Per the germline V gene, CDR1 is SEHNR and CDR2 is FQNEAQ (reference sequence). V was shortened by 3 bases and J by 0 bases, with 11 bases between the two germline ends. In DNA form, the CDR3 reads TGTGCCAGCAGCTTCTGGACTAACTCGAACACCGGGGAGCTGTTTTTT. Protein sequence: CASSFWTNSNTGELFF.

The V gene is TRBV29-1, the J gene TRBJ2-3; perhaps TRBD1 as D (5 bases). The germline V gene has CDR1 SQVTM and CDR2 ANQGSEA. The CDR3 is made up of 14 amino acids. V was pared by 4 bases and J by 6 bases, with 17 bases between. The CDR3 sequence is CSVAGQGGMDTQYF. The CDR3 DNA follows: TGCAGCGTTGCTGGGCAGGGTGGGATGGATACGCAGTATTTT.

The chain employs TRBV7-9 and TRBJ2-5; no reliable D call. V lost 1 base and J 2 bases, leaving 8 bases between the germline ends. Germline V gives CDR1 SEHNR, CDR2 FQNEAQ (reference sequence). This CDR3 region has 14 residues. CDR3 loop: CASSLVLSQETQYF. DNA for the CDR3: TGTGCCAGCAGCTTAGTCCTATCACAAGAGACCCAGTACTTC.

With regard to this clone: This sample also contains other DNA sequences that code for the same CDR3. The chain combines TRBV4-1 with TRBJ2-7; TRBD2 matches 10 bases. This CDR3 comprises 14 residues. J gave up 4 bases and V 1 base, and 1 base lay outside the gene matches. CDR1 and CDR2 (germline): MGHRA, YSYEKL. CDR3 amino acids: CASSQASGSYEQYF. In nucleotides, the CDR3 is TGCGCCAGCAGCCAAGCTAGCGGGAGTTACGAGCAGTACTTC.

The V call is TRBV29-1, the J call TRBJ2-1; tentative D call: TRBD2 (7 bases). V shed 5 bases and J shed 1 base, with 24 bases lying between them. CDR1 and CDR2 (germline): SQVTM, ANQGSEA. There are 18 residues in the CDR3. The CDR3 DNA reads TGCAGCGTTAGGGGGGGAGGGCCCTCGATTAGTTCCTACAATGAGCAGTTCTTC. It specifies CSVRGGGPSISSYNEQFF.